Following are 9 T cell receptor beta chains from one sample sequenced in a study of CD8+CD57+ T cells in acquired aplastic anemia. Both TCR beta VDJ combination and CDR3 sequence profiling were carried out. Genomic DNA was the template for this profiling. In TCRdb, the reads were re-called with MiXCR into one record per CDR3 protein. The sample has tens of thousands of distinct CDR3 sequences, approximately 50% seen once. Source material: sorted CD4+, CD8+, or CD8+CD57+ T cells (not recorded which) from PBMCs. The receptors here all came from a human donor in good health, serving as a control.

The V call is TRBV9, the J call TRBJ2-7; 10 bases line up with TRBD1. The CDR3 has 15 amino acids. Germline-derived CDR1 and CDR2 are SGDLS and YYNGEE. Germline trimming cut 3 bases from V and 2 bases from J; bases unmatched to any gene: 5. Here the CDR3 reads CASSAPGQGPYEQYF. The CDR3 bases are TGTGCCAGCAGCGCGCCGGGACAGGGGCCCTACGAGCAGTACTTC.

In this sample, this clonotype turned up a few times. The chain couples TRBV15 to TRBJ2-3; D call uncertain. Germline V gene lookup returns CDR1 LNHNV and CDR2 YYDKDF (reference sequence). Trimming took 4 bases from V and 0 from J, leaving 17 bases between them. This CDR3 comprises 17 residues. DNA for the CDR3: TGTGCCACCAGCAACCGGACCGACTCGGGTAGCACAGATACGCAGTATTTT. Its translation: CATSNRTDSGSTDTQYF.

The chain couples TRBV12-3 or TRBV12-4 to TRBJ1-5; TRBD1 aligns across 9 bases. V dropped 2 bases and J dropped 9; count of bases not matched to a gene: 11. The CDR3 length is 16 residues. This CDR3 reads CASSLIAQGAGGPQHF. DNA for the CDR3: TGTGCCAGCAGTTTAATTGCACAGGGGGCCGGAGGGCCCCAGCATTTT.

This clonotype rates as medium-sized. The chain uses TRBV15 and TRBJ2-7, with D tentatively TRBD2 (5 bases). This CDR3 has 13 amino acids. Germline CDR1 is LNHNV and CDR2 is YYDKDF (reference sequence). V was cut by 6 bases and J by 2 bases, with 11 bases left in between. CDR3 sequence: CATRDSVAYEQYF. DNA of the CDR3: TGTGCCACCAGGGACTCGGTGGCCTACGAGCAGTACTTC.

The V call is TRBV6-1, the J call TRBJ1-4; 7 bases map to TRBD1. The ends lost 0 bases at V and 3 bases at J; junction bases unmatched: 13. The CDR3 is made up of 19 amino acids. Germline values: CDR1 MNHNS, CDR2 SASEGT. CDR3 loop: CASSEAGTASLESNEKLFF. The CDR3 DNA follows: TGTGCCAGCAGTGAAGCCGGGACAGCCTCGCTTGAATCTAATGAAAAACTGTTTTTT.

V and J are TRBV7-6 and TRBJ2-7; 11 bases are a match to TRBD2. V dropped 5 bases and J dropped 10; count of bases not matched to a gene: 10. Germline CDR1 SGHVS, CDR2 FNYEAQ. The length of the CDR3 is 14 residues. The CDR3 spells CASSPGTSGIHQYF. The DNA for the CDR3 is TGTGCCAGCAGCCCCGGGACTAGCGGCATTCACCAGTACTTC.

This clonotype appeared a single time. V usage is TRBV19 and J usage is TRBJ2-3, with a possible D match to TRBD1 (6 bases). Germline values: CDR1 LNHDA, CDR2 SQIVND (reference sequence). Between the trimmed V and J ends, which lost 5 bases and 1 base, there was a span of 13 bases. This CDR3 contains 15 residues. CDR3 residues: CASSPWTEGTDTQYF. The CDR3, as DNA: TGTGCCAGTAGTCCCTGGACAGAGGGCACAGATACGCAGTATTTT.

V is TRBV5-4 and J is TRBJ2-7; 10 bases match TRBD1. The germline CDR1 and CDR2 sequences are SGHNT and YYREEE (reference sequence). The CDR3 totals 14 residues. Trimming took 4 bases from V and 6 from J; bases not matched to a gene: 7. CDR3 protein: CASSIGTGVSEQYF. The CDR3 coding sequence is TGTGCCAGCAGCATCGGGACAGGGGTAAGCGAGCAGTACTTC. The full variable domain, completed using reference TRBV5-4 and TRBJ2-7, is ETGVTQSPTHLIKTRGQQVTLRCSSQSGHNTVSWYQQALGQGPQFIFQYYREEENGRGNFPPRFSGLQFPNYSSELNVNALELDDSALYLCASSIGTGVSEQYFGPGTRLTVT.

The CDR3 nucleotides are TGTGCCACCAGCAGAGATCCACAGGGAGGTCAGCCCCAGCATTTT. Translated: CATSRDPQGGQPQHF. The V call is TRBV15, the J call TRBJ1-5; a weak D match, TRBD1 (6 bases). The V end was cut by 0 bases, the J end by 6 bases, with 12 bases between. Looked up from germline, CDR1 is LNHNV and CDR2 is YYDKDF (reference sequence). CDR3 length: 15 amino acids.